Listed here are 2 T cell receptor beta chains from one sample, sequenced in a study of T cell responses to AZD1222 COVID-19 vaccine. TCRdb's copy holds only in-frame clones and misses some; the assay was immunoSEQ multiplex PCR. There are 55,000 to 65,000 clones in the sample; 89% occur only once, and roughly 6.1% lies in the top ten. The starting material was peripheral blood, obtained 28 days after the second AZD1222 dose. Source of these receptors: an adult who received the AZD1222 COVID-19 vaccine.

This clone appeared a few times. The chain employs TRBV7-9 and TRBJ2-7; 10 nucleotides match TRBD2. The length of the CDR3 is 15 residues. The germline CDR1 and CDR2 sequences are SEHNR and FQNEAQ (reference sequence). The junction had 7 bases not matched to a gene; V was cut back by 1 base and J by 7 bases. DNA for the CDR3: TGTGCCAGCAGCTTAGGGCTAGCGGGAGATGGGGAGCAGTACTTC. It encodes CASSLGLAGDGEQYF.

V and J are TRBV6-5 and TRBJ1-3; D gene unclear. Trimming took off 6 bases at V and 8 bases at J, with 11 bases between the two ends. Germline CDR1 is MNHEY and CDR2 is SVGAGI. This CDR3 has 12 amino acids. The CDR3 reads CASSHRVDTIYF. CDR3 in DNA: TGTGCCAGCAGCCACCGGGTAGACACCATATATTTT.